This T cell receptor beta chain came from a study of regulatory and conventional T cells in RAG deficiency. Regarding the study as a whole: RAG-deficient patients showed markedly lower Shannon entropy and higher Simpson indices than control T-cell subsets.

Conventional CD4+ T cells were sorted from blood as CD25-low CD127-high cells. Profiling relied on immunoSEQ multiplex PCR, and the TCRdb table lists in-frame clones only, not all of them. This table holds approximately 22,000 clones, nearly 96% found once. As regards this clone: Its specificity is not known.

These data also featured in a second study, about regulatory T cells. That paper states: Primers: 52 TRBV forward and 13 TRBJ reverse.

This receptor was obtained from a human donor in good health. Sequencing input: CD25- CD4+ T cells sorted from blood.

The CDR3 sequence: CASSRSWTRGNYEQYF. As DNA, the CDR3 is TGTGCCAGCAGTCGATCCTGGACTAGGGGAAACTACGAGCAGTACTTC. The chain couples TRBV28 to TRBJ2-5; 7 bases align to TRBD2. The assigned J gene may be wrong: the sequence end matches TRBJ2-7 better. Germline CDR1 reads MDHEN; CDR2 reads SYDVKM. This CDR3 spans 16 amino acids.